The 4 T cell receptor beta chains below all came from one sample that was sequenced in a study of cytomegalovirus exposure and HLA in healthy donors. In the PCR, 60 Vbeta and 13 Jbeta primers were used. Data came from immunoSEQ multiplex PCR; TCRdb stores just in-frame clones and leaves some out. Seen here are about 130,000 clones, over 70% observed once, and the top ten hold over 1.5%. Input material: PBMCs. The origin of the receptors is a woman aged 40-49 years in good health and CMV-seronegative.

The V and J genes are TRBV5-1 and TRBJ2-4; TRBD2 might be the D (6 bases). The V and J ends lost 5 bases and 5 bases respectively, with 11 bases between them. The CDR3 has 13 amino acids. Germline loops: CDR1 SGHRS, CDR2 YFSETQ. The DNA of the CDR3 is TGCGCCAGCAGAGGGGACTGGGAAAACATTCAGTACTTC. This encodes CASRGDWENIQYF.

The rearrangement joins TRBV6-6 to TRBJ1-1; TRBD1 aligns across 7 bases. Per the germline V gene, CDR1 is MNHNY and CDR2 is SVGAGI (reference sequence). The CDR3 is 14 amino acids. V shed 6 bases and J 0 bases; nucleotides not matched to a gene: 4. CDR3 nucleotide sequence: TGTGCCAGCAGCTTGGGACAGATGAACACTGAAGCTTTCTTT. Protein product: CASSLGQMNTEAFF.

The chain joins TRBV6-1 to TRBJ1-5; D uncertain. Trimming removed 9 bases at V and 7 bases at J, with 10 bases between. The germline gives CDR1 MNHNS, CDR2 SASEGT. The CDR3 is 11 amino acids. The CDR3 region is CASSSHQPQHF. CDR3 DNA: TGTGCCAGTTCTAGCCACCAGCCCCAGCATTTT.

The gene calls are TRBV9 and TRBJ2-7, with TRBD1 identical over 10 bases. Per the germline V gene, CDR1 is SGDLS and CDR2 is YYNGEE. V was pared by 3 bases and J by 2 bases, with 5 bases of the junction left unmatched. The CDR3 has 15 residues. CDR3 DNA sequence: TGTGCCAGCAGCGCCGACAGGGGGCAGACCTACGAGCAGTACTTC. As protein: CASSADRGQTYEQYF. Full variable domain (remainder filled in from reference TRBV9 and TRBJ2-7): DSGVTQTPKHLITATGQRVTLRCSPRSGDLSVYWYQQSLDQGLQFLIQYYNGEERAKGNILERFSAQQFPDLHSELNLSSLELGDSALYFCASSADRGQTYEQYFGPGTRLTVT.